The entry that follows covers one TCR beta chain sequence. The germline gives CDR1 MNHNY, CDR2 SVGAGI (reference sequence). The CDR3 consists of 12 residues. J gave up 3 bases and V 6 bases, and 2 bases lay outside the gene matches. This specimen belongs to a study of blood T cell repertoires in COVID-19. Study at large: Samples came from the United States, Italy and Spain, spanning acute and convalescent COVID-19.

Assay: immunoSEQ multiplex PCR; the TCRdb copy retains only in-frame clones and omits some. The sample shows a few hundred thousand clones, roughly 91% of them seen only once. The V gene is TRBV6-6, the J gene TRBJ2-7, with 7 nucleotides matching TRBD1. This TCR derives from a man aged 50-59 years with active or convalescent COVID-19. Sequencing was done on a sample of peripheral blood. The DNA of the CDR3 is TGTGCCAGCAGCAGGGGGAACTACGAGCAGTACTTC. Protein product: CASSRGNYEQYF.